The 28 T cell receptor beta chains below come from one sample, sequenced in a study of type 1 regulatory T cells. TCRdb independently ran MiXCR on the reads; one entry per CDR3 protein. The table records about 39,000 distinct CDR3 sequences, 10% to 15% of them present only once. Their cognate antigens are unknown. The sequencing sample was made of cultured non-Tr1 T cells, either the whole culture or a sorted T cell fraction (not recorded which). These receptors came from a human donor in good health.

This clonotype was recorded at least ten times. V usage is TRBV5-1 and J usage is TRBJ2-6; TRBD1 matches 8 bases. The V segment lost 1 base and the J segment 1 base; nucleotides outside the gene matches: 4. CDR1 SGHRS and CDR2 YFSETQ come from the germline V gene. This CDR3 is 17 amino acids long. This chain's CDR3 is CASSLQGAQSGANVLTF. The CDR3 DNA reads as TGCGCCAGCAGCTTGCAGGGGGCGCAATCTGGGGCCAACGTCCTGACTTTC.

There are many counts of this clonotype. This sequence joins TRBV12-3 or TRBV12-4 and TRBJ2-2; no clear D gene. Trimming left V 5 bases short and J 2 bases short, with 6 bases between. This CDR3 is built from 13 residues. CDR3: CASSRANTGELFF. CDR3 nucleotide sequence: TGTGCCAGCAGTCGTGCTAACACCGGGGAGCTGTTTTTT.

This clonotype was detected a few times. The V gene is TRBV14, the J gene TRBJ2-5; D is unresolved. Trimming cost V 8 bases and J 5 bases, with 12 bases left between them. This CDR3 has 12 residues. Per the germline V gene, CDR1 is SGHDN and CDR2 is FVKESK. The CDR3 here is CASGFVRETQYF. The CDR3 region has the DNA TGTGCCAGCGGTTTCGTCCGGGAGACCCAGTACTTC.

This clonotype was detected many times. The rearrangement uses TRBV5-1 and TRBJ2-3; D ambiguous. The CDR3 length is 15 residues. Germline V lookup: CDR1 SGHRS, CDR2 YFSETQ. V gave up 4 bases and J gave up 6 bases, with 18 bases separating them. The CDR3 nucleotides read TGCGCCAGCAGCCTCTCGGGCCATGAGAGCGATACGCAGTATTTT. It specifies CASSLSGHESDTQYF.

This rearrangement joins TRBV6-1 to TRBJ2-1; possibly TRBD1 or TRBD2 for D (5 bases each). The germline gives CDR1 MNHNS, CDR2 SASEGT. Trimming removed 0 bases at V and 5 bases at J, with 14 bases between. This CDR3 comprises 16 residues. The CDR3 spells CASSEAWGWDHNEQFF. In DNA, the CDR3 is TGTGCCAGCAGTGAAGCTTGGGGGTGGGACCACAATGAGCAGTTCTTC.

This clonotype was recorded at least ten times. The chain uses TRBV29-1 and TRBJ2-1; D may match TRBD1 or TRBD2 (5 bases each). The germline V gene encodes CDR1 SQVTM and CDR2 ANQGSEA. This CDR3 comprises 11 residues. V lost 6 bases and J lost 12, with 15 bases in between. The DNA for the CDR3 is TGCAGCGTGAATGGGGGTTCGGGGCAGTTCTTC. Amino acid sequence: CSVNGGSGQFF.

This clonotype showed up many times. This chain joins TRBV11-3 and TRBJ2-3; the match to TRBD1 covers 9 bases. Germline assignment: CDR1 SGHNT and CDR2 YENEEA. This CDR3 region has 15 residues. Trimming took 7 bases from V and 2 from J; bases not matched to a gene: 7. CDR3 residues: CASTLGTGSTDTQYF. The CDR3 coding sequence is TGTGCCAGCACCCTGGGGACAGGGTCCACAGATACGCAGTATTTT.

This clonotype has at least ten counts. The genes are TRBV29-1 and TRBJ2-7; D gene unclear. V lost 2 bases, J lost 3 bases, and 5 bases lay in between. This CDR3 contains 11 residues. The germline CDR1 and CDR2 sequences are SQVTM and ANQGSEA. The CDR3 here is CSVENSYEQYF. The CDR3 DNA reads TGCAGCGTTGAAAACAGCTACGAGCAGTACTTC.

This clonotype was detected many times. The rearrangement joins TRBV28 to TRBJ1-4; 9 nucleotides align to TRBD1. V gave up 5 bases and J gave up 8 bases; unmatched junction bases: 9. From germline, CDR1 is MDHEN and CDR2 SYDVKM. The CDR3 contains 15 residues. The CDR3 spells CASSVLQGANEKLFF. DNA of the CDR3: TGTGCCAGCAGTGTCCTACAGGGGGCGAACGAAAAACTGTTTTTT.

This clonotype was counted at least ten times. The chain couples TRBV7-2 to TRBJ1-6; D may be TRBD1 (5 bases). Germline assignment: CDR1 SGHTA and CDR2 FQGNSA. The CDR3 contains 15 residues. The V gene lost 1 base and the J gene lost 13 bases, with 17 bases spanning the gap. CDR3 loop: CASSLGAGDGGPLHF. The CDR3 coding sequence is TGTGCCAGCAGCTTAGGCGCCGGGGACGGGGGGCCCCTCCACTTT.

This clonotype was seen repeatedly, ten times or more. The chain links TRBV4-2 to TRBJ2-1, with 12 bases lining up with TRBD2. V shed 1 base and J 8 bases; nucleotides not matched to a gene: 3. CDR3 size: 15 residues. Germline CDR1 and CDR2: LGHNA and YNFKEQ. The CDR3 bases are TGTGCCAGCAGCCAAGGACTAGCGGGAGCGTATGAGCAGTTCTTC. It yields the protein CASSQGLAGAYEQFF.

With regard to this clonotype: This could be a read error, since a much larger clone is one nucleotide away. The chain recombines TRBV5-1 with TRBJ2-1, with D tentatively TRBD1 or TRBD2 (6 bases each). In germline, CDR1 is SGHRS, CDR2 YFSETQ. The CDR3 totals 16 residues. The CDR3 bases are TGCGCCAACAGCTTGTTAGGGGGGCGGACCTACAATGAGCAGTTCTTC. Amino acids: CANSLLGGRTYNEQFF.

V and J are TRBV5-1 and TRBJ2-7, with 8 bases aligning to TRBD1. The CDR3 has 17 amino acids. The germline gives CDR1 SGHRS, CDR2 YFSETQ. V dropped 0 bases and J dropped 5; count of bases not matched to a gene: 13. The CDR3 nucleotides read TGCGCCAGCAGCTTGGATAGGACAGGGTTCCTCCGTAACGAGCAGTACTTC. Amino acids: CASSLDRTGFLRNEQYF.

This clonotype was seen more than once but under ten times. This chain uses TRBV29-1 with TRBJ2-1; the match to TRBD2 covers 7 bases. The germline gives CDR1 SQVTM, CDR2 ANQGSEA. V gave up 7 bases and J gave up 4 bases; unmatched junction bases: 4. This CDR3 spans 12 amino acids. In nucleotides, the CDR3 is TGCAGCGGGGGGGGAGCATACAATGAGCAGTTCTTC. Its translation: CSGGGAYNEQFF.

The CDR3 region is CSAPKGVGVNEQFF. Here the CDR3 DNA reads TGCAGTGCGCCTAAAGGGGTCGGAGTCAATGAGCAGTTCTTC. This chain uses TRBV20-1 with TRBJ2-1, with a possible D match to TRBD1 (5 bases). Germline CDR1 reads DFQATT; CDR2 reads SNEGSKA (reference sequence). Trimming took off 6 bases at V and 6 bases at J, with 18 bases between the two ends. CDR3 length: 14 residues.

This clonotype was detected ten times or more. The junction departs from the called germline gene at one end, perhaps through a read error. This chain links TRBV25-1 with TRBJ2-3; D unclear. The CDR3 sequence is 12 residues long. The germline V gene encodes CDR1 MGHDK and CDR2 SYGVNS. In DNA form, the CDR3 reads TGTGCCAGCCGTGAGGGCACAGATACGCAGTATTTT. Protein product: CASREGTDTQYF.

This clonotype was seen a few times. The V call is TRBV18, the J call TRBJ2-3; D perhaps matches TRBD1 (6 bases). This CDR3 is 14 amino acids long. V shed 6 bases and J shed 3 bases, with 13 bases lying between them. Germline loops: CDR1 KGHSH, CDR2 LQKENI. The CDR3 loop reads CASSDRTGTDTQYF. The CDR3 nucleotides are TGTGCCAGCTCCGACAGGACTGGAACAGATACGCAGTATTTT.

There are many counts of this clonotype. The chain is built from TRBV20-1 and TRBJ2-4; possible D gene TRBD2, 6 bases. The CDR3 totals 16 residues. Per germline, CDR1 DFQATT and CDR2 SNEGSKA (reference sequence). The V end lost 0 bases, the J end lost 1 base, and 13 bases lay between the germline ends. The DNA for the CDR3 is TGCAGTGCTAGAGATCTTCGGGAGCCGGCCAAAAACATTCAGTACTTC. Residues: CSARDLREPAKNIQYF.

This clonotype is labeled as medium-sized (0.01 to 0.1%). The chain links TRBV28 to TRBJ2-4; 7 positions agree with TRBD1. J gave up 1 base and V 0 bases, and 0 bases lay outside the gene matches. Germline V gene data show CDR1 as MDHEN and CDR2 as SYDVKM. This CDR3 comprises 15 residues. CDR3 DNA sequence: TGTGCCAGCAGTTTATGGGACAGGGCCAAAAACATTCAGTACTTC. Its protein is CASSLWDRAKNIQYF.

Of note for this clonotype: This may be a read error: a much more frequent sequence differs by one nucleotide. The J gene is TRBJ1-1, the V gene TRBV20-1; D might be TRBD1 (6 bases). The CDR3 runs to 14 residues. CDR1 DFQATT and CDR2 SNEGSKA come from the germline V gene (reference sequence). CDR3 amino acids: CGASRDIPNTEAFF. In DNA form, the CDR3 reads TGCGGTGCTAGTAGGGACATACCCAACACTGAAGCTTTCTTT.

Details on this clonotype: This may stem from a read error, because a much larger clone lies one nucleotide away. The J gene is TRBJ2-2, the V gene TRBV7-2; 10 bases fit TRBD2. This CDR3 is 15 amino acids long. Germline V gene lookup returns CDR1 SGHTA and CDR2 FQGNSA. Here the CDR3 reads CASSASGSRAGEPFF. In DNA, the CDR3 is TGTGCCAGCAGCGCTAGCGGGAGTAGGGCCGGGGAGCCGTTTTTT. The full variable domain, rest sourced from reference TRBV7-2 and TRBJ2-2, is GAGVSQSPSNKVTEKGKDVELRCDPISGHTALYWYRQSLGQGLEFLIYFQGNSAPDKSGLPSDRFSAERTGGSVSTLTIQRTQQEDSAVYLCASSASGSRAGEPFFGEGSRLTVL.

The table lists this clonotype with many counts. Written as DNA, the CDR3 is TGTGCCAGCAGCCGACAGACGTACAATGAGCAGTTCTTC. Amino acid sequence: CASSRQTYNEQFF. This chain links TRBV7-9 with TRBJ2-1; D is possibly TRBD1 (5 bases). The CDR3 is 13 amino acids. CDR1 is SEHNR and CDR2 is FQNEAQ in the germline V gene (reference sequence). V was trimmed by 5 bases and J by 4 bases, leaving 9 bases between them.

This clonotype appeared many times. The rearrangement links TRBV28 to TRBJ1-4, with TRBD1 matching over 7 bases. The V gene's germline CDR1 is MDHEN and CDR2 SYDVKM. CDR3 length: 14 amino acids. After removal of 7 bases from V and 9 bases from J, the junction contained 11 bases not matched to a gene. The CDR3 DNA reads TGTGCCAGCACCCCGGGACAGCCCAATCAAAAACTGTTTTTT. This gives the protein CASTPGQPNQKLFF. Together with reference TRBV28 and TRBJ1-4, the CDR3 gives the full variable domain: DVKVTQSSRYLVKRTGEKVFLECVQDMDHENMFWYRQDPGLGLRLIYFSYDVKMKEKGDIPEGYSVSREKKERFSLILESASTNQTSMYLCASTPGQPNQKLFFGSGTQLSVL.

This clonotype was seen more than once but under ten times. V gene TRBV6-5 combines with J gene TRBJ1-6; the D is unclear. Between the trimmed V and J ends, which lost 5 bases and 4 bases, there was a span of 12 bases. CDR3 length: 15 amino acids. The germline V gene encodes CDR1 MNHEY and CDR2 SVGAGI. In DNA form, the CDR3 reads TGTGCCAGCAGTAGGACGGATGTTTATAATTCACCCCTCCACTTT. Encoded protein: CASSRTDVYNSPLHF.

The rearrangement joins TRBV7-9 to TRBJ2-5; possibly TRBD2 for D (6 bases). The CDR3 runs to 14 residues. Trimming took off 1 base at V and 5 bases at J, with 11 bases between the two ends. Looked up from germline, CDR1 is SEHNR and CDR2 is FQNEAQ (reference sequence). Here the CDR3 reads CASSLGGGLETQYF. Here the CDR3 DNA reads TGTGCCAGCAGCTTAGGAGGAGGGCTGGAGACCCAGTACTTC.

This clonotype came up many times. V is TRBV4-3 and J is TRBJ1-1, with 8 positions matching TRBD1. This CDR3 has 16 amino acids. The J segment lost 0 bases and the V segment lost 1 base, leaving 4 bases of the junction unmatched. Germline V lookup: CDR1 LGHNA, CDR2 YSLEER. CDR3 protein: CASSQATGGLNTEAFF. The CDR3 DNA is TGCGCCAGCAGCCAAGCTACAGGGGGATTGAACACTGAAGCTTTCTTT.

Of note for this clonotype: This may be a read error: a much more frequent sequence differs by one nucleotide. This chain connects TRBV3-1 to TRBJ2-1, with TRBD1 matching 8 bases. CDR1 is LGHDT, CDR2 YNNKEL, per germline (reference sequence). This CDR3 contains 13 residues. The CDR3 nucleotides read TGTACCAGCAGCCTCTTACAGGGGGGTGAGCAGTTCTTC. Encoded protein: CTSSLLQGGEQFF.

In regard to this clonotype: A read error may produce the germline difference seen at one junction end. The rearrangement links TRBV5-5 to TRBJ1-4; unclear D gene. The CDR3 totals 14 residues. The germline gives CDR1 SGHKS, CDR2 YYEKEE (reference sequence). The CDR3 loop is CASTSWGTNEKLFF. The CDR3 DNA reads TGTGCTAGCACCAGCTGGGGAACTAATGAAAAACTGTTTTTT.